The clone carrying this T cell receptor beta chain has just a few counts. Its target is unknown. The sample comes from a study of CD8 T cell repertoires and HIV-1 epitope variants. The overall study: Controls were a CMV, EBV and flu pool, Ebola AY9, and no peptide. Epitopes were three Gag families plus Nef HW9 and YT9.

Study results and caveats: Of 9 or 10 antigen-specific beta clonotypes, five to seven appeared to cross-react with escape variants.

The repertoire was sequenced with immunoSEQ multiplex PCR; TCRdb's copy has only in-frame clones and lacks some. The sample includes approximately 6,500 clones, around 66% of them seen just once. Sequences were obtained from cultured CD8+ T cells derived from PBMCs. The clonotype was recovered from a male donor with HIV.

CDR3 protein: CASRGGQNYGYTF. The CDR3 DNA reads as TGTGCCAGCAGGGGGGGACAGAACTATGGCTACACCTTC. The J gene is TRBJ1-2, the V gene TRBV2, with 7 bases that match TRBD1. V trimming: 6 bases; J trimming: 2 bases; junction bases outside the gene matches: 3. Germline V lookup: CDR1 SNHLY, CDR2 FYNNEI. The CDR3 sequence is 13 residues long.